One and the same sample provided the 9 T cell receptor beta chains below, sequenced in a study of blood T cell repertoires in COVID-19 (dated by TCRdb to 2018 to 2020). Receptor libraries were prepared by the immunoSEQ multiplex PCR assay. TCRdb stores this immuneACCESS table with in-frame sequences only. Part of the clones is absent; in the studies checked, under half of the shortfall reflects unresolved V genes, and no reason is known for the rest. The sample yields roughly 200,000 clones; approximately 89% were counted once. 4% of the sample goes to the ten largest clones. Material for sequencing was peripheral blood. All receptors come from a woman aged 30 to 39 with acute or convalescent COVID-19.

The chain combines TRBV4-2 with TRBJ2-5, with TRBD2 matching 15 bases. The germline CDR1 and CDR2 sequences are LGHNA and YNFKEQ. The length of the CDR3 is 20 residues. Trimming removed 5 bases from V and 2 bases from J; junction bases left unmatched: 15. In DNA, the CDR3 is TGTGCCAGCAGCATCGGACTAGCGGGAGGGCCGGGGTTTCCACAAGAGACCCAGTACTTC. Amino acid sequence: CASSIGLAGGPGFPQETQYF.

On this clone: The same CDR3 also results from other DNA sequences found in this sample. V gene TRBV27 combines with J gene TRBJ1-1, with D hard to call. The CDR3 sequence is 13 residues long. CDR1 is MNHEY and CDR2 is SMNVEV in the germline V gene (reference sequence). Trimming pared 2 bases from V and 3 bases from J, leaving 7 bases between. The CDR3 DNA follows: TGTGCCAGCAGTTTAAACCGGGACACTGAAGCTTTCTTT. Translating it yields CASSLNRDTEAFF.

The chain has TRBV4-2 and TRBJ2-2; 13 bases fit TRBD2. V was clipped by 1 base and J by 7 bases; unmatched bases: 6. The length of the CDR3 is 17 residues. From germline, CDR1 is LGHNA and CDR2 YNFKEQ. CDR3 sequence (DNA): TGTGCCAGCAGCCAAGGACTAGCGGGAGGAGGAGGCGGGGAGCTGTTTTTT. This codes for CASSQGLAGGGGGELFF.

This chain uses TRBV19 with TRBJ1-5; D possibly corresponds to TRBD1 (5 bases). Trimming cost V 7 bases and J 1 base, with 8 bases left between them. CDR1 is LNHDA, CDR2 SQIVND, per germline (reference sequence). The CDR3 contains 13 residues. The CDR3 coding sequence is TGTGCCAGTACTAAGGGGAGCAATCAGCCCCAGCATTTT. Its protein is CASTKGSNQPQHF.

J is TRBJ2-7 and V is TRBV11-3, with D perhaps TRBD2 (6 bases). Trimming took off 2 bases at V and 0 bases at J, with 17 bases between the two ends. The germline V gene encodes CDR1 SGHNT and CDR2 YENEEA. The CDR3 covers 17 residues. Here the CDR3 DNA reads TGTGCCAGCAGCTTAAGTGGGGGAGGAGGGTACTCCTACGAGCAGTACTTC. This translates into CASSLSGGGGYSYEQYF.

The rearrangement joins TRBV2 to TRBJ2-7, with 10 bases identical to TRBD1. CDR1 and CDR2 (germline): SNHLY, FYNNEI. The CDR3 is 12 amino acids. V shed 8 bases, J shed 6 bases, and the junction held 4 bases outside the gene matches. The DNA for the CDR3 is TGTGCCAGCGGGGACAGGGGTCCCGAGCAGTACTTC. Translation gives CASGDRGPEQYF.

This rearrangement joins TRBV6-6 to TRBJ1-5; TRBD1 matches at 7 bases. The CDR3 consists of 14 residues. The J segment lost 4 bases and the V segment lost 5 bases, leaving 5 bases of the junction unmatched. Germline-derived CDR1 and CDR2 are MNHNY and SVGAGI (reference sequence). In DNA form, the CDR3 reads TGTGCCAGCAGTCGGACAGGTGGAAATCAGCCCCAGCATTTT. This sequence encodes CASSRTGGNQPQHF.

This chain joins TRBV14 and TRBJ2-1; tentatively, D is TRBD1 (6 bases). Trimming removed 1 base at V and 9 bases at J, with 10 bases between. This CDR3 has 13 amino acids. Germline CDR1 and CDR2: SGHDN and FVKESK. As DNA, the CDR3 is TGTGCCAGCAGCCAAGTCAGAGGGGGTGAGCAGTTCTTC. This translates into CASSQVRGGEQFF.

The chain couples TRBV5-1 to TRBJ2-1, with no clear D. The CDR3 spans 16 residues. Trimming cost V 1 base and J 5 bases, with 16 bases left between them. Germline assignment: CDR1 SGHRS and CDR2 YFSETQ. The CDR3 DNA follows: TGCGCCAGCAGCTTGTGGGCTCGACGTATACACAATGAGCAGTTCTTC. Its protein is CASSLWARRIHNEQFF.